The 20 T cell receptor beta chains below all came from one sample that was sequenced in a study of cytomegalovirus exposure and HLA in healthy donors. The PCR used 60 Vbeta and 13 Jbeta primers. The assay was immunoSEQ multiplex PCR, and TCRdb's table has in-frame clones only and misses some. The table lists 100,000 or so clones, under 80% of them singletons. Sequencing was performed on PBMCs. Source of these receptors: a man aged 35-49 years in good health and CMV-seronegative.

This clone was picked up many times. V gene TRBV4-3 combines with J gene TRBJ1-4; 9 bases map to TRBD1. Looked up from germline, CDR1 is LGHNA and CDR2 is YSLEER. V gave up 3 bases and J gave up 5 bases; unmatched junction bases: 7. The length of the CDR3 is 16 residues. The chain's CDR3 is CASSQKTGTGNEKLFF. Written as DNA, the CDR3 is TGCGCCAGCAGCCAGAAAACCGGGACAGGGAATGAAAAACTGTTTTTT.

The rearrangement links TRBV19 to TRBJ1-1; D not certain. V was clipped by 1 base and J by 1 base, with 4 bases between them. Per the germline V gene, CDR1 is LNHDA and CDR2 is SQIVND (reference sequence). This CDR3 region has 13 residues. CDR3 sequence: CASSIGENTEAFF. In nucleotides, the CDR3 is TGTGCCAGTAGTATAGGAGAGAACACTGAAGCTTTCTTT.

This chain uses TRBV6-1 with TRBJ2-7; 10 bases are a match to TRBD1. The CDR3 runs to 15 residues. The trim removed 7 bases at V and 2 bases at J, leaving 8 bases unmatched. Germline CDR1 MNHNS, CDR2 SASEGT. The CDR3 here is CASTPLDRGTYEQYF. The CDR3 DNA is TGTGCCAGCACCCCATTGGACAGGGGGACCTACGAGCAGTACTTC.

The chain recombines TRBV6-1 with TRBJ1-2, with D uncertain. The CDR3 contains 14 residues. Germline V gives CDR1 MNHNS, CDR2 SASEGT. V gave up 1 base and J gave up 2 bases, with 8 bases separating them. This chain's CDR3 is CASSEVAVNYGYTF. The CDR3, as DNA: TGTGCCAGCAGTGAAGTTGCAGTGAACTATGGCTACACCTTC.

The chain combines TRBV7-2 with TRBJ1-5; D remains unclear. The CDR3 extends over 14 amino acids. Germline values: CDR1 SGHTA, CDR2 FQGNSA. The ends were cut back, 4 bases at V and 2 bases at J, with 9 bases in the middle. The CDR3 nucleotides read TGTGCCAGCAGCTCTCGGGGTGGCAATCAGCCCCAGCATTTT. Translating it yields CASSSRGGNQPQHF.

The chain recombines TRBV18 with TRBJ2-1; 13 bases map to TRBD2. This CDR3 region has 16 residues. V shed 2 bases and J 6 bases; nucleotides not matched to a gene: 4. CDR1 KGHSH and CDR2 LQKENI come from the germline V gene. The CDR3 region is CASSPRLAGGPNEQFF. DNA for the CDR3: TGTGCCAGCTCACCAAGACTAGCGGGGGGCCCCAATGAGCAGTTCTTC.

This clone was counted between two and nine times. The rearrangement links TRBV2 to TRBJ1-2, with D tentatively TRBD1 (5 bases). The CDR3 runs 13 residues. Per germline, CDR1 SNHLY and CDR2 FYNNEI. Trimming removed 9 bases at V and 2 bases at J, with 13 bases between. CDR3: CARGGRANYGYTF. The CDR3 coding sequence is TGTGCCAGGGGGGGGAGGGCCAACTATGGCTACACCTTC.

The chain joins TRBV25-1 to TRBJ1-2; 10 nucleotides match TRBD1. CDR1 and CDR2 (germline): MGHDK, SYGVNS. The CDR3 extends over 13 amino acids. The V segment lost 5 bases and the J segment 7 bases; nucleotides outside the gene matches: 4. The CDR3, as DNA: TGTGCCAGCAGTAGGGGACAGGGGACTGGCTACACCTTC. Translating it yields CASSRGQGTGYTF.

The chain couples TRBV7-2 to TRBJ2-3; the match to TRBD2 covers 9 bases. Germline V gene sequence: CDR1 SGHTA, CDR2 FQGNSA. The ends lost 10 bases at V and 6 bases at J; junction bases unmatched: 11. The CDR3 sequence is 14 residues long. The CDR3 DNA sequence: TGTGCCATCGGGCTAGCGGGGCTCCCGGATACGCAGTATTTT. Translation gives CAIGLAGLPDTQYF.

About this clone itself: This sample also contains other DNA sequences that code for the same CDR3. This chain joins TRBV7-2 and TRBJ2-1; no clear D gene. Trimming removed 5 bases from V and 10 bases from J, with 12 bases in between. The CDR3 contains 12 residues. CDR1 and CDR2 (germline): SGHTA, FQGNSA. In DNA form, the CDR3 reads TGTGCCAGCAGCCCCCCCGTCCGGGAGCAGTTCTTC. The encoded protein is CASSPPVREQFF.

In regard to this clone: One end of the junction does not line up with germline, which may come from a read error. The chain uses TRBV4-3 and TRBJ1-3; maybe TRBD1 (5 bases). The CDR3 spans 18 residues. Germline CDR1 reads LGHNA; CDR2 reads YSLEER. As DNA, the CDR3 is TGCGCCAGCAGCCAAGATAGGGGAACCTTAGGTTCTGGAAACACCACATATTTT. This encodes CASSQDRGTLGSGNTTYF.

CDR3: CASSQDDRGNTPLHF. CDR3 sequence (DNA): TGTGCCAGCAGCCAAGATGACAGGGGAAATACACCCCTCCACTTT. This sequence joins TRBV14 and TRBJ1-6; 8 positions agree with TRBD1. The CDR3 is made up of 15 amino acids. V gave up 0 bases and J gave up 11 bases; unmatched junction bases: 6. Germline V gives CDR1 SGHDN, CDR2 FVKESK. The entire variable domain, with the rest obtained from reference TRBV14 and TRBJ1-6, is as follows: EAGVTQFPSHSVIEKGQTVTLRCDPISGHDNLYWYRRVMGKEIKFLLHFVKESKQDESGMPNNRFLAERTGGTYSTLKVQPAELEDSGVYFCASSQDDRGNTPLHFGNGTRLTVT.

V and J are TRBV25-1 and TRBJ1-2; TRBD1 might be the D (5 bases). The CDR3 extends over 15 amino acids. The germline V gene has CDR1 MGHDK and CDR2 SYGVNS. V dropped 1 base and J dropped 7 bases, with 16 bases sitting between them. The CDR3 DNA sequence: TGTGCCAGCAGTGAATCCCCAGGTGTAAGGGGTGGCTACACCTTC. Its protein product is CASSESPGVRGGYTF.

This clone was detected a few times. The gene calls are TRBV5-6 and TRBJ1-2; perhaps TRBD1 as D (5 bases). V lost 4 bases and J 2 bases, leaving 9 bases between the germline ends. The CDR3 consists of 13 residues. Germline values: CDR1 SGHDT, CDR2 YYEEEE. The DNA for the CDR3 is TGTGCCAGCAGCCCCGGACACAACTATGGCTACACCTTC. Amino acids: CASSPGHNYGYTF.

The gene calls are TRBV10-2 and TRBJ1-5; a weak D match, TRBD1 (6 bases). The ends were cut back, 3 bases at V and 7 bases at J, with 10 bases in the middle. CDR1 and CDR2 (germline): WSHSY, SAAADI. This CDR3 has 13 amino acids. As DNA, the CDR3 is TGCGCCAGCAGTGAACAGGGTGGGCAGCCCCAGCATTTT. This translates into CASSEQGGQPQHF.

Concerning this clone: At one boundary the junction diverges from the germline segment, which might be a read error. The V call is TRBV7-9, the J call TRBJ2-7; the match to TRBD2 covers 7 bases. Germline lookup yields CDR1 SEHNR and CDR2 FQNEAQ (reference sequence). The CDR3 runs to 16 residues. CDR3 DNA sequence: TGTTCCAGCAGCCCCCAAGGTGGGGAGGGGAGGAACGAGCAGTACTTC. Protein product: CSSSPQGGEGRNEQYF.

This clone came up a few times. This chain uses TRBV6-5 with TRBJ1-2; D call uncertain. CDR1 and CDR2 from the germline V gene are MNHEY and SVGAGI. Trimming left V 6 bases short and J 4 bases short, with 15 bases between. CDR3 length: 14 amino acids. The CDR3 loop reads CASRNRQSVYGYTF. The DNA of the CDR3 is TGTGCCAGCAGGAACAGACAATCGGTCTATGGCTACACCTTC.

V is TRBV28 and J is TRBJ2-7, with a possible D match to TRBD2 (7 bases). V lost 2 bases and J lost 4, with 24 bases in between. The CDR3 consists of 18 residues. Germline V gene sequence: CDR1 MDHEN, CDR2 SYDVKM. Written as DNA, the CDR3 is TGTGCCAGCAGTTTACAGTCCTGGGGCGGGGGCCCGGTTTACGAGCAGTACGTC. Translating gives CASSLQSWGGGPVYEQYV.

The chain carries TRBV30 and TRBJ1-1; D perhaps matches TRBD1 (6 bases). V lost 3 bases to trimming and J lost 0 bases, with 11 bases between them. In germline, CDR1 is GTSNPN, CDR2 SVGIG (reference sequence). CDR3 length: 14 residues. The CDR3 DNA follows: TGTGCCTGGAGGTCCCCAGGGGTGAACACTGAAGCTTTCTTT. Protein sequence: CAWRSPGVNTEAFF.

There are a few counts of this clone. The rearrangement joins TRBV5-1 to TRBJ2-3; 11 bases map to TRBD1. The CDR3 is made up of 16 amino acids. V dropped 5 bases and J dropped 4; count of bases not matched to a gene: 9. Germline V gene lookup returns CDR1 SGHRS and CDR2 YFSETQ. The DNA for the CDR3 is TGCGCCAGCAGTTCAACCGGGACAGGGGGTTCAGATACGCAGTATTTT. This gives the protein CASSSTGTGGSDTQYF.